This TCR beta chain comes out of a study of regulatory T cells in long-lasting Graves disease. Broader study findings: Among the persistent patients, fewer than 3,500 public clonotypes were shared, more than the roughly 970 shared among new patients. Persistent disease exhibited a predilection for TRBV28, TRBJ1-2 and TRBJ2-5.

Time point: persistent/refractory GD, antithyroid drugs over 5 years with positive TRAb. PBMC-derived RNA was used for the TCR library. American Thyroid Association guidelines were used to diagnose Graves' disease. EDTA tubes received nine milliliters of collected peripheral blood. Arm-PCR with iRepertoire HTBI primers amplified the CDR3 regions for these TCR beta libraries. TCRdb itself ran the multiplex PCR reads through MiXCR, one entry per CDR3 protein. The sample lists around 510,000 distinct CDR3 sequences; more than 20% were seen once. With respect to this clonotype: The antigen is undetermined.

The CDR3 has 15 amino acids. Trimming removed 5 bases from V and 3 bases from J, with 15 bases in between. Germline V gene sequence: CDR1 SGHKS, CDR2 YYEKEE (reference sequence). The receptor was derived from a female donor with Graves disease. J is TRBJ1-5 and V is TRBV5-5, with D tentatively TRBD1 (5 bases). The sample in question was peripheral blood mononuclear cells (PBMCs), obtained when the disease was refractory, from a patient treated with antithyroid drugs. The CDR3 sequence is CASSYQGFDNQPQHF. In nucleotides, the CDR3 is TGTGCCAGCAGTTACCAGGGATTTGACAATCAGCCCCAGCATTTT.